This TCR beta chain is from a study of blood T cell repertoires in COVID-19. Overall study context: Collection of acute and convalescent COVID-19 samples took place in the United States, Italy and Spain. In each case, the material was cDNA or gDNA derived from T cells, B-cell-depleted T cells, or PBMCs.

In the original workflow: Amplification of reference gene primers provided the estimated nucleated cell counts. Data came from immunoSEQ multiplex PCR; TCRdb stores just in-frame clones and leaves some out. V, J and clone size were drawn from that table, and D and trimming were deduced from the DNA. The sample holds roughly 300,000 clones, 85% seen once. The clonotype was recovered from a human donor in a cohort sampled during active COVID-19. Sequencing input: peripheral blood.

CDR3: CASRGQVYKERAFF. DNA for the CDR3: TGTGCCAGCAGAGGACAGGTCTATAAGGAAAGAGCTTTCTTT. V is TRBV6-5 and J is TRBJ1-1; TRBD1 matches at 7 bases. Germline-derived CDR1 and CDR2 are MNHEY and SVGAGI. The CDR3 has 14 residues. The V gene end was trimmed by 6 bases and the J gene end by 10 bases; junction bases not matched to a gene: 14.